The 14 T cell receptor beta chains given below trace back to one sample, sequenced in a study of OX40 agonist ivuxolimab in advanced cancers. The method behind the library was the immunoSEQ multiplex PCR assay. What TCRdb holds here is the immuneACCESS table cut down to in-frame rearrangements. Part of the clones is not present; checked against another copy, under half of the missing clones reflect an unresolved V gene, and the others are unexplained. This sample lists around 70,000 clones; 89% were detected once. About an eighth of the sample is held by the ten biggest clonotypes. The specimen comprised CD4+ or CD8+ T cells sorted from blood, sampled in a trial of the OX40 agonist ivuxolimab. The receptors were gathered from an adult with an advanced solid tumor such as melanoma, head and neck, liver or kidney cancer.

The chain has TRBV28 and TRBJ1-5; D is possibly TRBD1 (6 bases). This CDR3 has 14 amino acids. CDR1 and CDR2 (germline): MDHEN, SYDVKM. The ends were cut back, 7 bases at V and 5 bases at J, with 15 bases in the middle. This CDR3 is CASNTRGLDQPQHF. The DNA of the CDR3 is TGTGCCAGCAATACGAGGGGGTTGGATCAGCCCCAGCATTTT.

The CDR3 reads CASSSKGETQYF. CDR3 bases: TGTGCCAGCAGCTCCAAGGGAGAGACCCAGTACTTC. V and J are TRBV11-2 and TRBJ2-5; D remains ambiguous. CDR1 is SGHAT, CDR2 FQNNGV, per germline. With 4 bases removed from V and 4 bases from J, the gap between germline ends came to 7 bases. The CDR3 has 12 residues. Looking up the rest from reference TRBV11-2 and TRBJ2-5 gives the full variable domain: EAGVAQSPRYKIIEKRQSVAFWCNPISGHATLYWYQQILGQGPKLLIQFQNNGVVDDSQLPKDRFSAERLKGVDSTLKIQPAKLEDSAVYLCASSSKGETQYFGPGTRLLVL.

This chain links TRBV28 with TRBJ1-2; no reliable D call. V dropped 1 base and J dropped 4 bases, with 13 bases sitting between them. The germline CDR1 and CDR2 sequences are MDHEN and SYDVKM. CDR3 length equals 15 residues. CDR3: CASSLSTGSGYGYTF. CDR3 bases: TGTGCCAGCAGTTTATCGACGGGCTCCGGCTATGGCTACACCTTC.

The chain links TRBV9 to TRBJ2-5; the D gene is possibly TRBD2 (6 bases). The CDR3 extends over 17 amino acids. CDR1 is SGDLS and CDR2 is YYNGEE in the germline V gene. V was shortened by 0 bases and J by 11 bases, with 26 bases between the two germline ends. The CDR3 DNA is TGTGCCAGCAGCGTAGGCCCATCAGGGAGGATTACTACGGAGCAGTACTTC. Translation gives CASSVGPSGRITTEQYF.

The chain has TRBV29-1 and TRBJ2-5; D is perhaps TRBD2 (7 bases). The CDR3 is 13 amino acids. Trimming cost V 7 bases and J 4 bases, with 16 bases left between them. From germline, CDR1 is SQVTM and CDR2 ANQGSEA. CDR3 sequence (DNA): TGCAGCGCCAAGCCGGGGGGCGGAGAGACCCAGTACTTC. It specifies CSAKPGGGETQYF.

As concerns this clone: The same CDR3 can be traced to other DNA sequences in this sample. J is TRBJ1-3 and V is TRBV9; D gene uncertain. Germline V lookup: CDR1 SGDLS, CDR2 YYNGEE. V was clipped by 0 bases and J by 0 bases, with 7 bases between them. This CDR3 is built from 15 residues. CDR3 DNA: TGTGCCAGCAGCGTAGCTGGGTACTCTGGAAACACCATATATTTT. This codes for CASSVAGYSGNTIYF.

This clone came up once. The chain couples TRBV7-9 to TRBJ2-7; either TRBD1 or TRBD2 may fit D (5 bases each). Trimming cost V 4 bases and J 3 bases, with 13 bases left between them. This CDR3 has 14 amino acids. Germline CDR1 SEHNR, CDR2 FQNEAQ (reference sequence). The CDR3 DNA sequence: TGTGCCAGCAGCTACCAAAGGGGAGACTACGAGCAGTACTTC. This codes for CASSYQRGDYEQYF.

The chain recombines TRBV28 with TRBJ2-4, with D possibly matching TRBD1 (7 bases). Between the trimmed V and J ends, which lost 4 bases and 8 bases, there was a span of 24 bases. The germline CDR1 and CDR2 sequences are MDHEN and SYDVKM. This CDR3 comprises 17 residues. The CDR3 reads CASSSLGQTRHEYIQYF. The CDR3 DNA sequence: TGTGCCAGCAGTTCCCTGGGACAGACTAGGCACGAATACATTCAGTACTTC.

V usage is TRBV28 and J usage is TRBJ1-2; unclear D gene. V was shortened by 1 base and J by 5 bases, with 14 bases between the two germline ends. Germline V gene data show CDR1 as MDHEN and CDR2 as SYDVKM. The CDR3 sequence is 15 residues long. CDR3 protein: CASSLSQLSGYGYTF. CDR3 coding DNA: TGTGCCAGCAGTTTATCCCAATTGAGCGGGTATGGCTACACCTTC.

The CDR3 loop reads CASSEALAGASTDTQYF. In nucleotides, the CDR3 is TGTGCCAGCAGTGAAGCGCTAGCGGGGGCGAGCACAGATACGCAGTATTTT. The chain combines TRBV6-1 with TRBJ2-3, with 10 positions matching TRBD2. CDR3 length: 17 residues. In germline, CDR1 is MNHNS, CDR2 SASEGT. After removal of 0 bases from V and 0 bases from J, the junction contained 3 bases not matched to a gene.

This chain connects TRBV6-6 to TRBJ1-2, with 9 bases lining up with TRBD1. CDR3 length equals 13 residues. Germline values: CDR1 MNHNY, CDR2 SVGAGI (reference sequence). J lost 4 bases, V lost 7 bases, and 4 bases had no gene match. The CDR3 spells CASKRTGAYGYTF. CDR3 nucleotides: TGTGCCAGCAAGAGGACAGGGGCCTATGGCTACACCTTC.

The rearrangement uses TRBV28 and TRBJ1-2; D is perhaps TRBD1 (6 bases). The germline gives CDR1 MDHEN, CDR2 SYDVKM. The germline V and J ends were trimmed by 8 bases and 7 bases, with 26 bases remaining between them. CDR3 length equals 16 residues. The CDR3 region has the DNA TGTGCCAGCGGCGCGACGGGGCGGGGGGCTCAGTCTGGCTACACCTTC. The encoded protein is CASGATGRGAQSGYTF.

This sequence joins TRBV2 and TRBJ1-2; tentative D call: TRBD1 (5 bases). This CDR3 is 15 amino acids long. CDR1 and CDR2 from the germline V gene are SNHLY and FYNNEI. Between the trimmed V and J ends, which lost 7 bases and 2 bases, there was a span of 17 bases. CDR3 amino acids: CASTPPGVLNYGYTF. CDR3 DNA sequence: TGTGCCAGCACCCCCCCGGGGGTCTTGAACTATGGCTACACCTTC.

This clone was observed once. The J gene is TRBJ1-2, the V gene TRBV14, with no clear D. Germline loops: CDR1 SGHDN, CDR2 FVKESK. Trimming stripped 4 bases from V and 3 bases from J, with 9 bases between. The CDR3 consists of 13 residues. CDR3: CASSPQMDYGYTF. The CDR3 DNA sequence: TGTGCCAGCAGCCCCCAAATGGACTATGGCTACACCTTC. Full variable domain (outside the CDR3, taken from reference TRBV14 and TRBJ1-2): EAGVTQFPSHSVIEKGQTVTLRCDPISGHDNLYWYRRVMGKEIKFLLHFVKESKQDESGMPNNRFLAERTGGTYSTLKVQPAELEDSGVYFCASSPQMDYGYTFGSGTRLTVV.